The present entry profiles one TCR beta chain with its context. Its antigen is as yet unknown. The data are from a study of CD4+ T cells in melanoma. Data came from immunoSEQ multiplex PCR; TCRdb stores just in-frame clones and leaves some out. The table includes some 110,000 clones, roughly 90% detected once. Study conclusions and caveats: A reported correlation linked neoantigen-specific CD4+ T cells to CD8+, macrophage and B cell function. Reportedly, melanoma neoantigen-specific CD4+ T cells showed varied differentiation states.

The length of the CDR3 is 13 residues. Germline V CDR1 and CDR2: SQVTM, ANQGSEA. Between the trimmed V and J ends, which lost 6 bases and 7 bases, there was a span of 15 bases. Sequencing input: peripheral blood. The V gene is TRBV29-1, the J gene TRBJ2-2, with D tentatively TRBD2 (6 bases). This receptor was taken from a human donor with melanoma. Here the CDR3 reads CSVRRDRVGELFF. CDR3 sequence (DNA): TGCAGCGTCCGGCGGGATCGGGTCGGGGAGCTGTTTTTT.